This T cell receptor beta chain was retrieved from a study of post-analysis software for immune sequencing data. About the study: Courses of disease covered relapsing-remitting, secondary progressive and progressive-relapsing multiple sclerosis. Findings and caveats of the study: Those with multiple sclerosis, the patient group, showed significantly lower normalized Chao1 diversity than controls. A few TRBV segments occurring more often in patients than controls included TRBV5-6, TRBV5-1 and TRBV20-1. F measure clustering grouped samples strongly by preparation batch.

The CDR3 spans 14 residues. Germline V gives CDR1 MDHEN, CDR2 SYDVKM. Libraries were made from TCR beta cDNA, and they carried unique molecular identifiers. Some 500,000 cDNA molecules were obtained per 1 to 10 million input T cells. A single record per CDR3 protein comes from TCRdb applying MiXCR to the PCR reads. The table shows about 770,000 distinct CDR3 sequences, with 46% occurring only once. With respect to this clonotype: Its antigen remains unidentified.

This chain joins TRBV28 and TRBJ2-4; a weak D match, TRBD1 (5 bases). The DNA end is more similar to TRBJ2-7, so the J call may be wrong. This receptor was taken from a girl aged 10 to 17 with multiple sclerosis. The sequencing input was blood. CDR3: CASSVRQLTGEQYF. The CDR3 nucleotides read TGTGCCAGCAGTGTTCGACAGCTTACGGGCGAGCAGTACTTC.